This record covers a single TCR beta chain. This entry belongs to a study of cytomegalovirus exposure and HLA in healthy donors. Researchers ran the PCR with 60 Vbeta and 13 Jbeta primers. Profiled with immunoSEQ multiplex PCR; TCRdb holds only in-frame clones, not every one. The table records some 110,000 clones, 9.5% of them present only once. Trimming left V 2 bases short and J 1 base short, with 6 bases between. Germline values: CDR1 SQVTM, CDR2 ANQGSEA. The CDR3 spans 12 residues. This receptor was identified in a man aged 30 to 39 in good health and CMV-seronegative. The sequencing input was PBMCs. The chain carries TRBV29-1 and TRBJ2-7, with D perhaps matching TRBD1 (6 bases). The CDR3 DNA sequence: TGCAGCGTTGAAACAGGGTCCTACGAGCAGTACTTC. This codes for CSVETGSYEQYF.